This record concerns one TCR beta chain sequence. The antigen remains unidentified. This entry is derived from a study of response to subunit inactivated influenza vaccine. Study-wide results and limits: T cells newly recruited by each seasonal influenza vaccination are few, the authors suggested.

TCRdb re-called the RT-PCR reads with MiXCR, one entry per CDR3 protein. In the table there are some 500,000 distinct CDR3 sequences, around 25% of which are singletons. The germline CDR1 and CDR2 sequences are SGHAT and FQNNGV. V lost 4 bases, J lost 5 bases, and 4 bases stayed unmatched. This CDR3 is 16 amino acids long. This clonotype originated in a man in his fifties who received an inactivated influenza vaccine. The rearrangement joins TRBV11-2 to TRBJ2-2; 13 nucleotides align to TRBD2. Source: CD4+ T cells sorted from PBMCs, taken 5 to 6 days after vaccination. The CDR3 DNA reads TGTGCCAGCAGCTCGACTAGCGGGAGGCGAACCGGGGAGCTGTTTTTT. This gives the protein CASSSTSGRRTGELFF.